These T cell receptor beta chains were read from a single sample in a study of radiotherapy plus CTLA-4 blockade in lung cancer. TCRdb's table, derived via immunoSEQ multiplex PCR, lists solely in-frame clones and lacks some. The table lists tens of thousands of clones, approximately 90% of them singletons. The sample in question was peripheral blood, obtained from a patient treated with radiotherapy plus ipilimumab. These receptor sequences come from a human donor with non-small cell lung cancer whose response to radiotherapy plus ipilimumab could not be evaluated. Each CDR3 is given with its conserved first and last residue. Fields, in order: CDR3 length, clone size, V gene, J gene, D gene, CDR3 protein, CDR3 DNA. D genes are given only for firm matches. Expanded clones are given a class, and other clones once, few, many or no size at all.

17	NA	TRBV27	TRBJ2-3	TRBD2	CASSLSGTSGSLGTQYF	TGTGCCAGCAGTTTATCCGGGACTAGCGGGAGCTTGGGTACGCAGTATTTT
20	NA	TRBV7-8	TRBJ2-1	TRBD2	CASSLPEGLAGASSYNEQFF	TGTGCCAGCAGCCTCCCCGAGGGACTAGCGGGAGCATCCTCCTACAATGAGCAGTTCTTC
14	NA	TRBV7-2	TRBJ2-5	TRBD1	CASSLTGGQETQYF	TGTGCCAGCAGCTTAACAGGGGGCCAAGAGACCCAGTACTTC
15	once	TRBV11-2	TRBJ1-2	NA	CASSWDAGANYGYTF	TGTGCCAGCAGTTGGGATGCGGGCGCAAACTATGGCTACACCTTC
15	NA	TRBV11-2	TRBJ2-7	TRBD1	CASRRNLDRGYEQYF	TGTGCCAGCAGGAGGAATCTGGACAGGGGATACGAGCAGTACTTC
15	NA	TRBV9	TRBJ1-3	NA	CASSVGTVSGNTIYF	TGTGCCAGCAGCGTAGGGACAGTGTCTGGAAACACCATATATTTT
15	NA	TRBV9	TRBJ2-5	TRBD2	CASNQRGGREETQYF	TGTGCCAGCAACCAGCGGGGGGGAAGAGAAGAGACCCAGTACTTC
14	NA	TRBV30	TRBJ2-7	TRBD1	CAWGRQGTPYEQYF	TGTGCCTGGGGTAGACAGGGGACACCCTACGAGCAGTACTTC
13	few	TRBV5-1	TRBJ1-1	TRBD1	CASSSRQGTEAFF	TGCGCCAGCAGCTCCCGACAGGGGACTGAAGCTTTCTTT
17	few	TRBV4-1	TRBJ2-6	TRBD1	CASSGDRDSSGANVLTF	TGCGCCAGCAGCGGGGACAGGGATTCCTCTGGGGCCAACGTCCTGACTTTC
17	NA	TRBV18	TRBJ2-1	TRBD2	CASSLPGLAATLSEQFF	TGTGCCAGCTCACTACCGGGACTAGCAGCCACCCTGTCTGAGCAGTTCTTC
14	NA	TRBV6-5	TRBJ2-3	NA	CASKSIRRTDTQYF	TGTGCCAGCAAATCAATTAGGAGGACAGATACGCAGTATTTT
14	NA	TRBV10-3	TRBJ2-1	NA	CAIRQEKARNEQFF	TGTGCCATCAGACAGGAGAAGGCCCGGAATGAGCAGTTCTTC
12	few	TRBV7-2	TRBJ1-4	NA	CASSKNERKLFF	TGTGCCAGCAGCAAGAACGAGAGGAAACTGTTTTTT
17	NA	TRBV7-2	TRBJ1-5	NA	CASSLGGAGARVQPQHF	TGTGCCAGCAGCTTAGGGGGTGCAGGGGCGCGCGTTCAGCCCCAGCATTTT
16	NA	TRBV10-3	TRBJ2-5	NA	CAISEGGGRGQETQYF	TGTGCCATCAGTGAGGGCGGGGGCAGGGGCCAAGAGACCCAGTACTTC
14	once	TRBV6-4	TRBJ1-1	TRBD1	CASSDPDRGTEAFF	TGTGCCAGCAGTGACCCTGACAGGGGTACTGAAGCTTTCTTT
15	NA	TRBV19	TRBJ2-1	TRBD2	CASSSTSGSYNEQFF	TGTGCCAGTAGTAGCACTAGCGGATCCTACAATGAGCAGTTCTTC
16	NA	TRBV19	TRBJ2-1	TRBD1	CASSPRTGGSVNEQFF	TGTGCCAGTAGTCCTAGGACAGGCGGGTCGGTCAATGAGCAGTTCTTC
18	NA	TRBV5-4	TRBJ2-1	TRBD2	CASSTGLAGVGSYNEQFF	TGTGCCAGCAGCACTGGACTAGCGGGAGTCGGCTCCTACAATGAGCAGTTCTTC
15	NA	TRBV11-2	TRBJ1-1	NA	CASRYAGALNTEAFF	TGTGCCAGCAGGTACGCGGGAGCCTTGAACACTGAAGCTTTCTTT
15	NA	TRBV7-2	TRBJ2-1	TRBD1	CASSTAGGSYNEQFF	TGTGCCAGCAGTACGGCAGGGGGCTCCTACAATGAGCAGTTCTTC
15	NA	TRBV14	TRBJ1-3	NA	CASSQQGSSGNTIYF	TGTGCCAGCAGCCAACAGGGCAGCTCTGGAAACACCATATATTTT
13	NA	TRBV5-1	TRBJ1-2	NA	CASRRDGDYGYTF	TGCGCCAGCCGGAGGGACGGGGACTATGGCTACACCTTC
15	NA	TRBV10-2	TRBJ1-3	TRBD1	CASRPTGGRGNTIYF	TGCGCCAGCAGGCCGACAGGGGGCAGGGGAAACACCATATATTTT
16	NA	TRBV5-4	TRBJ2-1	NA	CASTLGPGGGGYEQFF	TGTGCCAGCACCCTGGGACCCGGAGGGGGGGGGTATGAGCAGTTCTTC
15	NA	TRBV7-7	TRBJ2-1	NA	CASSLRQGSYNEQFF	TGTGCCAGCAGCTTGCGGCAGGGATCCTACAATGAGCAGTTCTTC
14	NA	TRBV5-1	TRBJ2-1	NA	CASSLLTASNEQFF	TGCGCCAGCAGCTTGTTAACAGCCTCCAATGAGCAGTTCTTC
15	NA	TRBV4-3	TRBJ1-6	TRBD1	CASSQGTGGNSPLHF	TGCGCCAGCAGCCAAGGGACAGGGGGGAATTCACCCCTCCACTTT
16	NA	TRBV28	TRBJ2-7	NA	CASSQLGGWSSYEQYF	TGTGCCAGCAGTCAATTGGGAGGTTGGAGCTCCTACGAGCAGTACTTC
13	NA	TRBV5-1	TRBJ1-1	NA	CASGPYGVTEAFF	TGCGCCAGCGGTCCGTACGGTGTCACTGAAGCTTTCTTT
17	once	TRBV9	TRBJ2-7	TRBD1	CASSVEVGTVGTYEQYF	TGTGCCAGCAGCGTAGAGGTAGGGACAGTTGGAACCTACGAGCAGTACTTC
18	NA	TRBV9	TRBJ2-7	TRBD1	CASSVGPGQGRHRYEQYF	TGTGCCAGCAGCGTAGGCCCCGGACAGGGTCGACATCGGTACGAGCAGTACTTC
13	NA	TRBV19	TRBJ2-3	TRBD1	CASSLGTGDTQYF	TGTGCCAGTAGTCTCGGGACAGGAGATACGCAGTATTTT
16	NA	TRBV19	TRBJ1-6	TRBD1	CASSSRQGANHSPLHF	TGTGCCAGTAGTTCCCGACAGGGGGCAAATCATTCACCCCTCCACTTT
17	NA	TRBV11-2	TRBJ2-6	NA	CASSLVVGGGGANVLTF	TGTGCCAGCAGCTTAGTGGTTGGGGGCGGCGGGGCCAACGTCCTGACTTTC
18	NA	TRBV7-2	TRBJ1-3	NA	CASSPDSNALITGNTIYF	TGTGCCAGCAGCCCGGACAGCAATGCCCTTATCACTGGAAACACCATATATTTT
15	once	TRBV7-8	TRBJ2-2	NA	CASSLIAGAGGELFF	TGTGCCAGCAGCTTAATCGCGGGGGCAGGGGGGGAGCTGTTTTTT
16	NA	TRBV9	TRBJ2-1	TRBD1	CASSVGGQGAYNEQFF	TGTGCCAGCAGCGTAGGGGGACAGGGGGCGTACAATGAGCAGTTCTTC
15	NA	TRBV4-3	TRBJ2-5	NA	CASSQDKGHQETQYF	TGCGCCAGCAGCCAAGATAAGGGGCACCAAGAGACCCAGTACTTC
16	few	TRBV8-2	TRBJ1-2	NA	CGSDVRIRSVDYGYTF	TGTGGCAGTGACGTACGTATTCGGAGCGTCGACTATGGCTACACCTTC
12	NA	TRBV10-1	TRBJ1-6	NA	CASSDGNSPLHF	TGCGCCAGCAGTGACGGGAATTCACCCCTCCACTTT
17	once	TRBV7-2	TRBJ2-3	TRBD2	CASSRRTSGSRADTQYF	TGTGCCAGCAGCCGAAGGACTAGCGGGAGTAGGGCAGATACGCAGTATTTT
17	once	TRBV5-5	TRBJ2-5	TRBD2	CASSLGPGLAGQETQYF	TGTGCCAGCAGCTTGGGGCCGGGACTAGCGGGTCAAGAGACCCAGTACTTC
15	NA	TRBV19	TRBJ1-1	TRBD1	CASSFGTALNTEAFF	TGTGCCAGTAGTTTTGGGACAGCTCTGAACACTGAAGCTTTCTTT